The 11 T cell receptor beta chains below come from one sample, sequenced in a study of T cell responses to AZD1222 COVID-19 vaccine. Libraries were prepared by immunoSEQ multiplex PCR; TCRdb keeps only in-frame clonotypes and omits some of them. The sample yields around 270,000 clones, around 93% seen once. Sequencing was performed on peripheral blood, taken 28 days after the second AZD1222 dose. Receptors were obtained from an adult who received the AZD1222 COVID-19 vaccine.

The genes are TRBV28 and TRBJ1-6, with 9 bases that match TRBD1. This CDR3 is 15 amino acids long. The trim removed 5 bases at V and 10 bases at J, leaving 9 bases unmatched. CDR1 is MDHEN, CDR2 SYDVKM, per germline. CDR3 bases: TGTGCCAGCAGTCCACTGGGACAGGGCGGATCACCCCTCCACTTT. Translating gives CASSPLGQGGSPLHF.

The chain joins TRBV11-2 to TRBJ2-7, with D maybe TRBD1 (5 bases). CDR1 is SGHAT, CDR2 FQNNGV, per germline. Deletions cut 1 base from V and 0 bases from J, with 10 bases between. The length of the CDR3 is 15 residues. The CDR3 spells CASSLVRQSSYEQYF. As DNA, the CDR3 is TGTGCCAGCAGCTTAGTACGACAGAGCTCCTACGAGCAGTACTTC. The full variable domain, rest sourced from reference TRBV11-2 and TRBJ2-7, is EAGVAQSPRYKIIEKRQSVAFWCNPISGHATLYWYQQILGQGPKLLIQFQNNGVVDDSQLPKDRFSAERLKGVDSTLKIQPAKLEDSAVYLCASSLVRQSSYEQYFGPGTRLTVT.

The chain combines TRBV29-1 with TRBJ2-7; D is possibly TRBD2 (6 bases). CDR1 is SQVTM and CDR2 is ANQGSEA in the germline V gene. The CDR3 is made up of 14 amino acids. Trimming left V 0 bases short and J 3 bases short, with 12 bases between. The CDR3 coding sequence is TGCAGCGTTGAAGATGACGCGGGGAGCTACGAGCAGTACTTC. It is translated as CSVEDDAGSYEQYF.

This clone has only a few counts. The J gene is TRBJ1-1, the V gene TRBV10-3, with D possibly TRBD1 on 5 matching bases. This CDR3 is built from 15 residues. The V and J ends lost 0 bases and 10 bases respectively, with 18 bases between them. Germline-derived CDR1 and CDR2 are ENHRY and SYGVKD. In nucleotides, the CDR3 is TGTGCCATCAGTGAGTCCGGCGACAGAACTGGTGGAGCTTTCTTT. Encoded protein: CAISESGDRTGGAFF.

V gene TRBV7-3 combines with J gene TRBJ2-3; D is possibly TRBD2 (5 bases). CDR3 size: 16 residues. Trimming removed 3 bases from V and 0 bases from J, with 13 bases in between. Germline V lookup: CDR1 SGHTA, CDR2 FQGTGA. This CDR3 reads CASSLFGGFSTDTQYF. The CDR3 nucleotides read TGTGCCAGCAGCTTGTTCGGCGGGTTCAGCACAGATACGCAGTATTTT.

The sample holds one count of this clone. The CDR3 region is CASSNRDSNQPQHF. Here the CDR3 DNA reads TGTGCCAGCAGTAACAGGGACAGCAATCAGCCCCAGCATTTT. This chain connects TRBV7-9 to TRBJ1-5, with D maybe TRBD1 (6 bases). The CDR3 loop spans 14 amino acids. Germline V gives CDR1 SEHNR, CDR2 FQNEAQ (reference sequence). Deletions cut 6 bases from V and 1 base from J, with 10 bases between. The full variable domain, in which reference TRBV7-9 and TRBJ1-5 provide the parts outside the CDR3, is DTGVSQNPRHKITKRGQNVTFRCDPISEHNRLYWYRQTLGQGPEFLTYFQNEAQLEKSRLLSDRFSAERPKGSFSTLEIQRTEQGDSAMYLCASSNRDSNQPQHFGDGTRLSIL.

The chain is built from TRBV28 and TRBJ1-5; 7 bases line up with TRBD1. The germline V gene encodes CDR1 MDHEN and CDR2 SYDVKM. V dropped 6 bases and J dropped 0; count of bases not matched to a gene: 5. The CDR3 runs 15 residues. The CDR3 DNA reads TGTGCCAGCAGACGGGACAGCTATAGCAATCAGCCCCAGCATTTT. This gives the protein CASRRDSYSNQPQHF. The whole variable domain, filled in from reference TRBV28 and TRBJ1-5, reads DVKVTQSSRYLVKRTGEKVFLECVQDMDHENMFWYRQDPGLGLRLIYFSYDVKMKEKGDIPEGYSVSREKKERFSLILESASTNQTSMYLCASRRDSYSNQPQHFGDGTRLSIL.

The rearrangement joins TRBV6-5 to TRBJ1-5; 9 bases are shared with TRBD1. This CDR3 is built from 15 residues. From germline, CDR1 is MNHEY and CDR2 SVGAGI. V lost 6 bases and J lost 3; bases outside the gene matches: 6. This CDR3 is CASSSGTGNNQPQHF. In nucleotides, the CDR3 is TGTGCCAGCAGCTCCGGGACAGGGAACAATCAGCCCCAGCATTTT.

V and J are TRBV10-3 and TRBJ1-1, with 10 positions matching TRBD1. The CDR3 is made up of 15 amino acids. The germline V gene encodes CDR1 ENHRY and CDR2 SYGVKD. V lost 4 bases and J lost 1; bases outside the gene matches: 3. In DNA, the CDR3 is TGTGCCATCAGTGCGGGACAGGGGACGAACACTGAAGCTTTCTTT. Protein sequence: CAISAGQGTNTEAFF.

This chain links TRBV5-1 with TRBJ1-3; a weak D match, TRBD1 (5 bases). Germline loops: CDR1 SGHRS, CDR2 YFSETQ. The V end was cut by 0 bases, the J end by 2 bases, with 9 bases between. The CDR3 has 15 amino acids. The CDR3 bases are TGCGCCAGCAGCTTGGGCGTGACAGCTGGAAACACCATATATTTT. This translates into CASSLGVTAGNTIYF.

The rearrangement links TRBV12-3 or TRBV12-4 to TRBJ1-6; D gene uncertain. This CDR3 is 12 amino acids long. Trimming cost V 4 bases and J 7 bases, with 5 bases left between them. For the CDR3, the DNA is TGTGCCAGCAGTTCCGTCAATTCACCCCTCCACTTT. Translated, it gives CASSSVNSPLHF.